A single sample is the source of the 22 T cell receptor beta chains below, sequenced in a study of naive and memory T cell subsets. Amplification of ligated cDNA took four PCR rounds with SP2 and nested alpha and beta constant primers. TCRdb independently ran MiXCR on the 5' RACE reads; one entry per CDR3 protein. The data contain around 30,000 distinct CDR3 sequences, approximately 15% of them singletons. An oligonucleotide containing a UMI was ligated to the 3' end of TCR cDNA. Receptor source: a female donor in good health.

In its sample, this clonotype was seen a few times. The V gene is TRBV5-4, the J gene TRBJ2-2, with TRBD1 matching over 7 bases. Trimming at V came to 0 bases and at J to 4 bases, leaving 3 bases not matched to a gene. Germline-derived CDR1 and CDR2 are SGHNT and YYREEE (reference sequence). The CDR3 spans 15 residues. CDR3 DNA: TGTGCCAGCAGCTTGGGTCCAGGGGGCACCGGGGAGCTGTTTTTT. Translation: CASSLGPGGTGELFF.

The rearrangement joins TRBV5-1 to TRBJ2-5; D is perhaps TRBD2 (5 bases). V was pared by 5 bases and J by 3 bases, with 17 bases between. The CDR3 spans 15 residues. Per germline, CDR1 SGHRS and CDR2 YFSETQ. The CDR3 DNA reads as TGCGCCAGCAGTAGATCCGGGGTCACCGAAGAGACCCAGTACTTC. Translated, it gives CASSRSGVTEETQYF.

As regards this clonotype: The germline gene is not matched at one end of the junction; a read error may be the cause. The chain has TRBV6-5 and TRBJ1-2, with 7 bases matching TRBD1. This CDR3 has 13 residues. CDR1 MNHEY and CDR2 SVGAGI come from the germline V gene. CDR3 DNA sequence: TGTGCCAGCAGTTCGACAGGGAACTATGGCGACACCTTC. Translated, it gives CASSSTGNYGDTF.

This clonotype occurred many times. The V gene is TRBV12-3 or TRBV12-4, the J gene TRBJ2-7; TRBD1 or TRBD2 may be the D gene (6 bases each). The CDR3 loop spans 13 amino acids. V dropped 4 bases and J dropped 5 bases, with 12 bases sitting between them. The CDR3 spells CASSYPGGDEQYF. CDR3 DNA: TGTGCCAGCAGTTACCCCGGGGGCGACGAGCAGTACTTC.

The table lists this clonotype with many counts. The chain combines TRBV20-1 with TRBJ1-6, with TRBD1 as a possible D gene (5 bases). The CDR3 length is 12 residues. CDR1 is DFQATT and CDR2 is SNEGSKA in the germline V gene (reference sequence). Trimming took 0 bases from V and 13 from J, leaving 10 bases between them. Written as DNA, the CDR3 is TGCAGTGCTAGAGAGGGGCCACGGCCCCTCCACTTT. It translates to CSAREGPRPLHF.

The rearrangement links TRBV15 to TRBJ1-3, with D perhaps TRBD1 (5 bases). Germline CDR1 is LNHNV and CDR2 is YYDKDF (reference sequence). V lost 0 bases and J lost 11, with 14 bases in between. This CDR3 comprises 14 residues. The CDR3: CATSRERGGRSIYF. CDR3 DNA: TGTGCCACCAGCAGAGAACGTGGGGGGAGATCCATATATTTT. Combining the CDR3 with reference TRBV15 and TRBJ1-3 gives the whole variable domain DAMVIQNPRYQVTQFGKPVTLSCSQTLNHNVMYWYQQKSSQAPKLLFHYYDKDFNNEADTPDNFQSRRPNTSFCFLDIRSPGLGDTAMYLCATSRERGGRSIYFGEGSWLTVV.

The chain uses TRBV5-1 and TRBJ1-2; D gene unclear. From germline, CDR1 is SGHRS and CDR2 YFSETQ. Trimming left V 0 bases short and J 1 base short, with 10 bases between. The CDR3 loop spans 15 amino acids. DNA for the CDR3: TGCGCCAGCAGCTTGGAGGCACGAGATAACTATGGCTACACCTTC. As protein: CASSLEARDNYGYTF.

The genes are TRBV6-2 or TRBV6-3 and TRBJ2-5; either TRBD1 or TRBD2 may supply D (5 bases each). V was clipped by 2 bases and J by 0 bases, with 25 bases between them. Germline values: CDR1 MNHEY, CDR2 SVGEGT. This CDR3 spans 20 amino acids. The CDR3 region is CASSYAMRSMVGRYQETQYF. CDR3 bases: TGTGCCAGCAGTTACGCGATGAGATCTATGGTGGGACGGTACCAAGAGACCCAGTACTTC.

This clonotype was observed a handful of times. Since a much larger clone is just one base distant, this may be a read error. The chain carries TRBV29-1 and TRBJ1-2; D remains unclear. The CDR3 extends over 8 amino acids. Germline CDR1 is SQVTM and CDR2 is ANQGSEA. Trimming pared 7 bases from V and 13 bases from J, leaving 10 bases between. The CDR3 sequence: CSGDSLTF. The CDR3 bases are TGCAGCGGTGATTCTCTCACCTTC. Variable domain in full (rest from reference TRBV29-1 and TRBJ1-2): SAVISQKPSRDICQRGTSLTIQCQVDSQVTMMFWYRQQPGQSLTLIATANQGSEATYESGFVIDKFPISRPNLTFSTLTVSNMSPEDSSIYLCSGDSLTFGSGTRLTVV.

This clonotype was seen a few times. CDR3 protein: CASSVTSGGFYEQYF. The CDR3 region has the DNA TGTGCCAGCAGCGTAACTAGCGGGGGATTCTACGAGCAGTACTTC. The V call is TRBV7-2, the J call TRBJ2-7, with TRBD2 identical over 11 bases. The CDR3 spans 15 residues. Germline CDR1 reads SGHTA; CDR2 reads FQGNSA. The trim removed 5 bases at V and 3 bases at J, leaving 6 bases unmatched.

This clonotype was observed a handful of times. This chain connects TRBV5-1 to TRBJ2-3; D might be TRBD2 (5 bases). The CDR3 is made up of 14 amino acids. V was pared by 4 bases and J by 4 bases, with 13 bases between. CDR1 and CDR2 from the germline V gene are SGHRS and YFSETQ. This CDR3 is CASSESGVADTQYF. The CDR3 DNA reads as TGCGCCAGCAGCGAATCCGGGGTGGCAGATACGCAGTATTTT.

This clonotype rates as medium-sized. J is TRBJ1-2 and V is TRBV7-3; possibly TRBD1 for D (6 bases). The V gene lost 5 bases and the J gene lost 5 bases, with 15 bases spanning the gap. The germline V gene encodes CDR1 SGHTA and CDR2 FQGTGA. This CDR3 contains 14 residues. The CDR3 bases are TGTGCCAGCAGCCCCCGGGGGCGGGTGTATGGCTACACCTTC. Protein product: CASSPRGRVYGYTF.

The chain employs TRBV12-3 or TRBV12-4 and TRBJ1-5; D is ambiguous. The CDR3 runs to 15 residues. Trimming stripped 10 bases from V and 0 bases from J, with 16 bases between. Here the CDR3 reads CATASRASSNQPQHF. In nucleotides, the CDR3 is TGTGCCACCGCCTCGCGGGCCTCTAGCAATCAGCCCCAGCATTTT.

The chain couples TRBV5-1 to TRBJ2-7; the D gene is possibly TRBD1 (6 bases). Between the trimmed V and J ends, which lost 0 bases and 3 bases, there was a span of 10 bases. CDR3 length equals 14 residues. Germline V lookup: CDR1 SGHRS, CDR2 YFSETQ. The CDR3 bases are TGCGCCAGCAGCTTGGGCCAGGGGAACTACGAGCAGTACTTC. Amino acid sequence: CASSLGQGNYEQYF. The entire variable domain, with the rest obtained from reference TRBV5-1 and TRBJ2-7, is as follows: KAGVTQTPRYLIKTRGQQVTLSCSPISGHRSVSWYQQTPGQGLQFLFEYFSETQRNKGNFPGRFSGRQFSNSRSEMNVSTLELGDSALYLCASSLGQGNYEQYFGPGTRLTVT.

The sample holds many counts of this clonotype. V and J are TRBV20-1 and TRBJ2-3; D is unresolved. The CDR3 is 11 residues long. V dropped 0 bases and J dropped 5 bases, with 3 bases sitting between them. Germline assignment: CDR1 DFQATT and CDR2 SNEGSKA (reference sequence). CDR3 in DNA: TGCAGTGCTAGAGATTTAGATACGCAGTATTTT. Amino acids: CSARDLDTQYF.

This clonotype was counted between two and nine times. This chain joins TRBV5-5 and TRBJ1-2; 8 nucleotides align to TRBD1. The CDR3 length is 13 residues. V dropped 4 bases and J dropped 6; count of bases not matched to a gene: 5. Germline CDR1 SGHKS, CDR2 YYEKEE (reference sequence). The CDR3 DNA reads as TGTGCCAGCAGCCGAGACAGGGGTGATGGCTACACCTTC. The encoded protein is CASSRDRGDGYTF.

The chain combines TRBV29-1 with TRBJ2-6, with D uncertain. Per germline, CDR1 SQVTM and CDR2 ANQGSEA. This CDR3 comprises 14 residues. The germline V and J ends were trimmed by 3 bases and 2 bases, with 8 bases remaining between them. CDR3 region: CSVEAPAGANVLTF. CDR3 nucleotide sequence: TGCAGCGTTGAGGCCCCAGCTGGGGCCAACGTCCTGACTTTC. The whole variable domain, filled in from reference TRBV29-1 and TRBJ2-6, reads SAVISQKPSRDICQRGTSLTIQCQVDSQVTMMFWYRQQPGQSLTLIATANQGSEATYESGFVIDKFPISRPNLTFSTLTVSNMSPEDSSIYLCSVEAPAGANVLTFGAGSRLTVL.

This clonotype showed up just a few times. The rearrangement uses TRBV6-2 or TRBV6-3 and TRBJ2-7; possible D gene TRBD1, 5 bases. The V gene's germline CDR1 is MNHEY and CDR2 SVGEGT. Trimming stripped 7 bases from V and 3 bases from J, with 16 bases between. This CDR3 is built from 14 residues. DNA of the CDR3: TGTGCCAGCACCCTGACCAGGGTAGGCTACGAGCAGTACTTC. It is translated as CASTLTRVGYEQYF.

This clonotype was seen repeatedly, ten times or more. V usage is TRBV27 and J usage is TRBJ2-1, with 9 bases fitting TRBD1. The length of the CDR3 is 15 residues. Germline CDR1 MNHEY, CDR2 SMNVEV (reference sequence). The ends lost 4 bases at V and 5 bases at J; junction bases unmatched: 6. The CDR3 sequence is CASSWTGVLDNEQFF. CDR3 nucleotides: TGTGCCAGCAGTTGGACAGGGGTCCTTGACAATGAGCAGTTCTTC.

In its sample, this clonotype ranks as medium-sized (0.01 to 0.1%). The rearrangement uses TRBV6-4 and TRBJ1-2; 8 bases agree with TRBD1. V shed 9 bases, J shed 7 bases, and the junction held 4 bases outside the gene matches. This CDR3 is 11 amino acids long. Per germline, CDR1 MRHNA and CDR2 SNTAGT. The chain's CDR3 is CARDREGGYTF. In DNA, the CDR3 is TGTGCCAGGGACAGGGAGGGTGGCTACACCTTC.

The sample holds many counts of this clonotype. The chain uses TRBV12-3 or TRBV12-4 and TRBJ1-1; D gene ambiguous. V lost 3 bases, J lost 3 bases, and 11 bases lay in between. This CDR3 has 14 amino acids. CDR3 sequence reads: CASSLSGLDTEAFF. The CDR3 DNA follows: TGTGCCAGCAGTTTGTCCGGGTTGGACACTGAAGCTTTCTTT.

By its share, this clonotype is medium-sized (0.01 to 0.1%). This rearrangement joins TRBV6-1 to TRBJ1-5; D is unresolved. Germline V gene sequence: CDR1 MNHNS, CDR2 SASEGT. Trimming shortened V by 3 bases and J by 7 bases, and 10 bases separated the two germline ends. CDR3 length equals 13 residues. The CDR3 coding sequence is TGTGCCAGCAGTGACTGGGAGTCCCAGCCCCAGCATTTT. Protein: CASSDWESQPQHF.